This TCR beta chain comes out of a study of blood T cell repertoires in COVID-19. On the study more broadly: Samples representing acute and convalescent COVID-19 were sourced from the United States, Italy and Spain. T cells, B-cell-depleted T cells, or PBMCs provided the cDNA or gDNA that served as material.

Germline V gene data show CDR1 as SGHKS and CDR2 as YYEKEE (reference sequence). There are 14 residues in the CDR3. Trimming took 6 bases from V and 8 from J; bases not matched to a gene: 9. Per the study methods: Amplification of reference gene primers was used by the study to estimate nucleated cell counts. Produced via immunoSEQ multiplex PCR; TCRdb's table is partial and in-frame only. Clonal size and the V and J genes are those of that table, whereas D and trimming came from the DNA. The sample includes under 65,000 clones, 91% seen only once; the top ten take roughly 9%. The chain employs TRBV5-5 and TRBJ1-4; TRBD1 matches 8 bases. Sequencing input: peripheral blood. The receptor was derived from a human donor in a cohort sampled during active COVID-19. DNA of the CDR3: TGTGCCAGCAAAGTGGACAGGGTGGAGGAAAAACTGTTTTTT. Its protein product is CASKVDRVEEKLFF.